The entry that follows covers one TCR beta chain sequence. The antigen this receptor binds is unknown. No much larger clone exists at a distance of one base, and base qualities are not known. RNA was extracted using the RNeasy kit, and about 0.5 to 1 ug of the RNA was reverse transcribed with random hexamers. The immunoSEQ multiplex PCR assay, covering 54 Vbeta and 13 Jbeta segments, was used to amplify TCR beta CDR3 regions. To correct PCR amplification bias, a synthetic template baseline was used for both primer optimization and computational correction. The study's own analysis went as follows. Only productive sequences were kept, with reads annotated to V, D and J genes according to IMGT and analyzed in immunoSEQ Analyzer. To calculate clonality, Shannon entropy was normalized by log2 of the number of productive unique sequences and then subtracted from one. Public and private clones were assessed among the 100 most prevalent clones of each patient and control. A clone was defined as Susac-specific if it was absent from the healthy and MS cohorts, from roughly 990 published viral clones and from other ImmuneACCESS disease sequences. TCRdb reran the public reads through fastp at Q25 and MiXCR, keeping productive beta chains. Each CDR3 protein appears once, grouped with its most common genes and DNA. The V and J calls come from TCRdb's annotation, not from the publication. The sample yields 200,000 to 250,000 distinct CDR3 sequences; over 90% were counted once. Approximately 0.075% of the sample rests with the top ten.

CDR1 and CDR2, looked up from the germline V gene (reference sequence), are GTSNPN and SVGIG. A distance of 12 bases separates the germline ends of V and J, which lose 1 base and 3 bases respectively. The CDR3 sequence holds 14 residues, the cysteine and phenylalanine included. Only CDR3 DNA remains: 42 bases, in frame from the first base. Peripheral blood CD8+ and CD4+ T cells from healthy donors, Susac syndrome patients and multiple sclerosis patients were profiled using high-throughput TCR beta sequencing. Treatment-naive patients with stable or active relapsing-remitting disease fulfilling revised McDonald criteria were used as multiple sclerosis controls. Bulk CD8+ and CD4+ T cells were purified magnetically by negative isolation, whereas CD8+ TEMRA cells were enriched by FACS. Blood was drawn into EDTA tubes, processed within 24 hours, and PBMCs were isolated by density gradient centrifugation. PBMCs intended for TCR sequencing were cryopreserved in liquid nitrogen and were subsequently thawed in a 37 degrees C water bath. Purity of sorted or isolated CD4+, CD8+ and CD8+ TEMRA cells was at least 90%.

The data were taken from a study of CD8 T cells in Susac syndrome (dated by TCRdb to between 2019 and 2020). Study-wide context: The study used repertoire sequencing to test whether antigen drove CD8+ T cell activation and differentiation in Susac syndrome. Study-wide conclusions, independent of this receptor: The number of individuals in the TCR sequencing and HLA analysis was acknowledged as relatively small.

This receptor was obtained from a human donor with multiple sclerosis. Sequencing used CD4+ T cells from PBMCs. The rearranged chain carries TRBV30 and TRBJ1-1, with the D gene too uncertain to name. The nucleotide sequence reads as follows: TGTGCCTGGAGTGAGTCAAGATGGGACACTGAAGCTTTCTTT. This codes for CAWSESRWDTEAFF.